This T cell receptor beta chain was recorded in a study of T cell responses to AZD1222 COVID-19 vaccine. Sequenced by immunoSEQ multiplex PCR; TCRdb stores in-frame clones only, minus some. The sample lists 150,000 or so clones; around 90% were seen once. V shed 4 bases and J 4 bases; nucleotides not matched to a gene: 11. The CDR3 is made up of 16 amino acids. Germline V gene lookup returns CDR1 SGDLS and CDR2 YYNGEE. Sample: peripheral blood, taken on day 0 of AZD1222 vaccination. The chain uses TRBV9 and TRBJ2-7; 10 nucleotides align to TRBD1. The sequence derives from an adult in good health. CDR3 DNA sequence: TGTGCCAGCAGCCCCAATTTTCGGGACAGGGGTTACGAGCAGTACTTC. It codes for CASSPNFRDRGYEQYF.